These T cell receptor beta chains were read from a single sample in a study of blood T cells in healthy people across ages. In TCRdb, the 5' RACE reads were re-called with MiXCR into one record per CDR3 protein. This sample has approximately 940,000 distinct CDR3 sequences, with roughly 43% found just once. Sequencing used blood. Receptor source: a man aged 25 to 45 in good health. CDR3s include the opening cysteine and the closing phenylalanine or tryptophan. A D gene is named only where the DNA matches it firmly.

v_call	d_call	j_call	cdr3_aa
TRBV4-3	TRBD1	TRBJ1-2	CASSQEPGGGGYGYTF
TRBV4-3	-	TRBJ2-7	CASSQERDLRGLEQYF
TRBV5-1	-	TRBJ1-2	CASSLVGGPNGYTF
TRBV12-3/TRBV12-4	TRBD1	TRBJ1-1	CAISYWTGQMNTEAFF
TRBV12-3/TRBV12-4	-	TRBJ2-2	CASPWSGHSNTGELFF
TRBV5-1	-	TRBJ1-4	CASSLDSYEKLFF
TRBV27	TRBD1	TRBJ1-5	CASSIDRGNQPQHF
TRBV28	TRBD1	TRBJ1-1	CASSSQGTGQMNTEAFF
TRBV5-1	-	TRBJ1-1	CASSWTTDLNTEAFF
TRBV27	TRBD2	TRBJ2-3	CACSLPAGGSLTDTQYF
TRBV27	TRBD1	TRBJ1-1	CASSLWTGFTEAFF
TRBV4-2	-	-	CASSQGTNRYNEQYF
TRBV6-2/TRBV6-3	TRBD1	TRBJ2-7	CASSPGTGEGISYEQYF
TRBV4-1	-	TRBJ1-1	CASSLGAGQRNTEAFF
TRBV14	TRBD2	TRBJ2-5	CASSQSSGGTQETQYF
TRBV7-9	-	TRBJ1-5	CASSPWQGGNQPQHF
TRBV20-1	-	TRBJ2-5	CSAQAGFKETQYF
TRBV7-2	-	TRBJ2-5	CASSSTALPWETQYF
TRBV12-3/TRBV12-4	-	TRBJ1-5	CASSFSGWQPQHF
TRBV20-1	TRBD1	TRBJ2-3	CSGDRAPTDTQYF
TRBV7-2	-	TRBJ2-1	CASSLAGESRGYNEQFF
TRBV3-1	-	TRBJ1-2	CASSSLRNGYTF
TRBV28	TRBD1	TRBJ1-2	CASSHPDRALYGYTF
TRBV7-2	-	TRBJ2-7	CASSLGSGREQYF
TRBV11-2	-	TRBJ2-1	CASSPYPRGRVVKEQFF
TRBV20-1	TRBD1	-	CSANSPGGQGTIYEQYF
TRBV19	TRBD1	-	CASSSWTGVEQYF
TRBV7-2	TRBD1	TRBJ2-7	CASSKTGLEQYF
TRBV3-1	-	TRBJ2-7	CTSSQPPVYEQYF
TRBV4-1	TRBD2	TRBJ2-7	CASSQGVGRDYEQYF
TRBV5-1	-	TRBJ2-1	CASSKSVGGHYNEQFF
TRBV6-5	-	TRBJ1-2	CASTADGTNYGYTF
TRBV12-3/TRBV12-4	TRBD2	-	CASRPRLADSQETQYF
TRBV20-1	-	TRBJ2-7	CSGALYSYEQYF
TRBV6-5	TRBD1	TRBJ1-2	CASSPPQGRGYGYTF
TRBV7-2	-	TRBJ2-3	CATQASTDTQYF
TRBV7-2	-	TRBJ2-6	CASSLGPVLATVLTF
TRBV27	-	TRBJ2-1	CASKGPAVREQFF
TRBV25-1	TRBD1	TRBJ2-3	CASRETGDVRRTQYF
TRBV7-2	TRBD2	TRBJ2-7	CASSLAPSGEIYEQYF
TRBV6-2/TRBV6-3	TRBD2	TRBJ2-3	CASVKRGDTDTQYF